These 3 T cell receptor beta chains share one sample of origin, sequenced in a study of blood T cell repertoires in COVID-19. Clones were read by immunoSEQ multiplex PCR, and TCRdb kept only the in-frame ones, dropping some. This table has about 270,000 clones, 80% to 90% appearing once. Sequenced: peripheral blood. The receptors here all came from a woman between 65 and 79 years old with acute or convalescent COVID-19.

The V call is TRBV5-1, the J call TRBJ2-5; D is undetermined. This CDR3 spans 14 amino acids. The V gene lost 0 bases and the J gene lost 2 bases, with 8 bases spanning the gap. From germline, CDR1 is SGHRS and CDR2 YFSETQ. CDR3 coding DNA: TGCGCCAGCAGCTTGGTTGGCCAGCAAGAGACCCAGTACTTC. This codes for CASSLVGQQETQYF.

The V gene is TRBV5-1, the J gene TRBJ2-1; possible D gene TRBD1, 5 bases. CDR1 is SGHRS and CDR2 is YFSETQ in the germline V gene. Deletions cut 3 bases from V and 8 bases from J, with 15 bases between. The length of the CDR3 is 14 residues. CDR3 loop: CASSSRAGQDEQFF. The DNA for the CDR3 is TGCGCCAGCAGCTCCCGAGCAGGGCAAGATGAGCAGTTCTTC.

This rearrangement joins TRBV18 to TRBJ2-7; possible D gene TRBD2, 6 bases. The length of the CDR3 is 12 residues. V gave up 3 bases and J gave up 6 bases, with 9 bases separating them. Germline V gives CDR1 KGHSH, CDR2 LQKENI. The CDR3 bases are TGTGCCAGCTCACCCCAGGGAGGCGAGCAGTACTTC. This codes for CASSPQGGEQYF.